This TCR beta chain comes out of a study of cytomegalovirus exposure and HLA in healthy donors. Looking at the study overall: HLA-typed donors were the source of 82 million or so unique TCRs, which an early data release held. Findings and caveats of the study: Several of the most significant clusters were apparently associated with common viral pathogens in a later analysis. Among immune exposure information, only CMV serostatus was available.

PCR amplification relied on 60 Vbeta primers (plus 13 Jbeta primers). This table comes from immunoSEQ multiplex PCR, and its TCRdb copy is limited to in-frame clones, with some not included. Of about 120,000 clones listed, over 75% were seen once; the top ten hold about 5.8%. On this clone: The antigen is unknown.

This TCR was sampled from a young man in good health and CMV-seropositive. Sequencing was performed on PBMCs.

The chain's CDR3 is CASSLAGRDYGYTF. In DNA form, the CDR3 reads TGTGCCAGCAGCTTAGCTGGCAGGGACTATGGCTACACCTTC. The rearrangement links TRBV11-2 to TRBJ1-2, with TRBD1 as a possible D gene (5 bases). The V gene's germline CDR1 is SGHAT and CDR2 FQNNGV. The V end was cut by 1 base, the J end by 3 bases, with 9 bases between. The CDR3 has 14 amino acids.